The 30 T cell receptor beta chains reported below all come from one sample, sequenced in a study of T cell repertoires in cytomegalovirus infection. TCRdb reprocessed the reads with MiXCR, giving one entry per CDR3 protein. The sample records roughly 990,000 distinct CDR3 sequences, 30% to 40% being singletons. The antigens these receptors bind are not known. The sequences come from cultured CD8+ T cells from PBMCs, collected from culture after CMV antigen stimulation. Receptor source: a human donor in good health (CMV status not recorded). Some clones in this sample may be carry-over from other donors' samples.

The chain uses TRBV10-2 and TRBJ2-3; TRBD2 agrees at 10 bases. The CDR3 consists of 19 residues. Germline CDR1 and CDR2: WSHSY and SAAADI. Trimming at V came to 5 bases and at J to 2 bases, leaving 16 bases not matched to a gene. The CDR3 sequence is CASSNSGGGALPFTDTQYF. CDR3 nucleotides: TGCGCCAGCAGTAACAGCGGGGGGGGAGCCCTTCCTTTCACAGATACGCAGTATTTT.

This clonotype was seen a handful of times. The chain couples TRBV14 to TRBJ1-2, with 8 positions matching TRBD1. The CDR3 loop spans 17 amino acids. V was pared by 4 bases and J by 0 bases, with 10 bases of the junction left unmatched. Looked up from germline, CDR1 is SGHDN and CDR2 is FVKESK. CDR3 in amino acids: CASSRWARQGPNYGYTF. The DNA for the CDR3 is TGTGCCAGCAGCCGATGGGCTCGACAGGGGCCTAACTATGGCTACACCTTC. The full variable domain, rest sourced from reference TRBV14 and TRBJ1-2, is EAGVTQFPSHSVIEKGQTVTLRCDPISGHDNLYWYRRVMGKEIKFLLHFVKESKQDESGMPNNRFLAERTGGTYSTLKVQPAELEDSGVYFCASSRWARQGPNYGYTFGSGTRLTVV.

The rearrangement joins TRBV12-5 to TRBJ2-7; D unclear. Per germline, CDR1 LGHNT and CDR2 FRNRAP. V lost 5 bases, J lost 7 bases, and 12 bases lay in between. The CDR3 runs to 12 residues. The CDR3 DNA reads TGTGCTAGTGGTCCGTCACCGTGGGAGCAGTACTTC. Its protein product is CASGPSPWEQYF.

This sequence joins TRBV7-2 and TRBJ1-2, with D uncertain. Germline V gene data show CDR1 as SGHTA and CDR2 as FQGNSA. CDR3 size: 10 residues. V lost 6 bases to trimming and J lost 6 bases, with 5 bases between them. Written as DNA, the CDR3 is TGTGCCAGCAGTTTCAATGGCTACACCTTC. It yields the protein CASSFNGYTF.

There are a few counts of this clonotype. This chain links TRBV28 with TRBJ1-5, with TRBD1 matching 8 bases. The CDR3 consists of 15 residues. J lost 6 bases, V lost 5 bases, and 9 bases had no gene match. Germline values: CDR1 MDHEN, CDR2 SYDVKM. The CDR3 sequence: CASSLSAGGTQPQHF. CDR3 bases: TGTGCCAGCAGTCTCTCTGCAGGGGGCACTCAGCCCCAGCATTTT.

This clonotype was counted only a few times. The CDR3 reads CASSEQFWDNQPQHF. The CDR3 region has the DNA TGTGCCAGTAGCGAACAATTTTGGGACAATCAGCCCCAGCATTTT. The chain has TRBV19 and TRBJ1-5; D remains unclear. With 6 bases removed from V and 3 bases from J, the gap between germline ends came to 15 bases. Germline CDR1 and CDR2: LNHDA and SQIVND (reference sequence). The length of the CDR3 is 15 residues.

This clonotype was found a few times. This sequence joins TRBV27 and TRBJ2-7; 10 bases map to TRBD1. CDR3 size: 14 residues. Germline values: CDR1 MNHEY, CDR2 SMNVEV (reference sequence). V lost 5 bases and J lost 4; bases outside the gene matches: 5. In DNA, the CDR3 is TGTGCCAGCAGTCGACAGGGGGCTTGGTACGAGCAGTACGTC. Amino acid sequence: CASSRQGAWYEQYV.

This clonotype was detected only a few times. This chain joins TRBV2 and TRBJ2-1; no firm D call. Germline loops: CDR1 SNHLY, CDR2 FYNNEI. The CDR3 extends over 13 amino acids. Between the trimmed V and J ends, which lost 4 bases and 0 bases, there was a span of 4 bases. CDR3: CASSGNSYNEQFF. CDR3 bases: TGTGCCAGCAGTGGAAACTCCTACAATGAGCAGTTCTTC.

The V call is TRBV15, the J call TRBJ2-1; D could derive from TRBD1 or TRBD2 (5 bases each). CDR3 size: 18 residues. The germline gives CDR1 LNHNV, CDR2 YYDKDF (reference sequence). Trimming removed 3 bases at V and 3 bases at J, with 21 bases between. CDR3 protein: CATSSGRWGRRLYNEQFF. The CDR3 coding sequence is TGTGCCACCAGCAGCGGCAGATGGGGACGTAGGCTCTACAATGAGCAGTTCTTC.

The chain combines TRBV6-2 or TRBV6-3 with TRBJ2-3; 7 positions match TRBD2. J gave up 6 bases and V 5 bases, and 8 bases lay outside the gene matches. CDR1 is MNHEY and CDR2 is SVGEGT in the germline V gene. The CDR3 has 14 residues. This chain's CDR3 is CASSTKLGGDTQYF. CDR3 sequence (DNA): TGTGCCAGCAGTACAAAATTGGGGGGGGATACGCAGTATTTT.

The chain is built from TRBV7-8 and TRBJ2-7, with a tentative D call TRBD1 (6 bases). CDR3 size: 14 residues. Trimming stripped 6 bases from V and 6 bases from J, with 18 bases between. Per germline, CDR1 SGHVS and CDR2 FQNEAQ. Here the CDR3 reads CASRENNRVSEQYV. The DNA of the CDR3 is TGTGCCAGCAGAGAAAATAACAGGGTCTCCGAGCAGTACGTC.

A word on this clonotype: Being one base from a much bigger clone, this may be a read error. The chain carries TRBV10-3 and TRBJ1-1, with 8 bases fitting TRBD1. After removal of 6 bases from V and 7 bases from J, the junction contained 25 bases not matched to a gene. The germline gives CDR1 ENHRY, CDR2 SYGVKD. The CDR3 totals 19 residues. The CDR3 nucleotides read TGTGCCATCAGGAAGCTTTCAAAGGACAGGGAGTTTACGGGCATTGAAGCTTTCTTT. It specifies CAIRKLSKDREFTGIEAFF.

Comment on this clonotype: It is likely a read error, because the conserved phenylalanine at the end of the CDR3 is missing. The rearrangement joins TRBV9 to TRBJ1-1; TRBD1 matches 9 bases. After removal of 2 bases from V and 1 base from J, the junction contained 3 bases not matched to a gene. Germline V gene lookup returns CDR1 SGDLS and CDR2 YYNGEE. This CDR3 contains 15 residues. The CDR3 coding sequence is TGTGCCAGCAGCGTCGGGACAGGGCCGAACACTGAAGCTTTCCTT. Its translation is CASSVGTGPNTEAFL.

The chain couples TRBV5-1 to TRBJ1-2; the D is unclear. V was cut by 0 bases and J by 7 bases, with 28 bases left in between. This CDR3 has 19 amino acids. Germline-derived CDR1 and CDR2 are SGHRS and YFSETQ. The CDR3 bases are TGCGCCAGCAGCTTGGCCTTCGACGGTGAGGGAGGCTCCCGTGCTGGCTACACCTTC. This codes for CASSLAFDGEGGSRAGYTF.

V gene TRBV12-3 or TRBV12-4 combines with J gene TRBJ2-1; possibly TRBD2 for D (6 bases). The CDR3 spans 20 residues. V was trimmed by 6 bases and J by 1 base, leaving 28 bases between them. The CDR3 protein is CASRSSSGTGAAISYNEQFF. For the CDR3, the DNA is TGTGCCAGCAGGAGTTCGTCCGGGACTGGAGCTGCTATTTCCTACAATGAGCAGTTCTTC.

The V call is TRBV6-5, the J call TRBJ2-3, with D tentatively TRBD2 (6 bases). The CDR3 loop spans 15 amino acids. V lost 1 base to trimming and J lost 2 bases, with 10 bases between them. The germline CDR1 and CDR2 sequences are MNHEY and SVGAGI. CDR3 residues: CASSYWRGDTDTQYF. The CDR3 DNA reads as TGTGCCAGCAGTTACTGGCGGGGCGACACAGATACGCAGTATTTT.

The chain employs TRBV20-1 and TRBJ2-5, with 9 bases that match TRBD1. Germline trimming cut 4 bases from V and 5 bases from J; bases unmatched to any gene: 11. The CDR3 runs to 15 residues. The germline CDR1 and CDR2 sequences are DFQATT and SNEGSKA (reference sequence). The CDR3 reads CSAIDGRQGVETQYF. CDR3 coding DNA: TGCAGTGCTATAGACGGACGACAGGGGGTGGAGACCCAGTACTTC.

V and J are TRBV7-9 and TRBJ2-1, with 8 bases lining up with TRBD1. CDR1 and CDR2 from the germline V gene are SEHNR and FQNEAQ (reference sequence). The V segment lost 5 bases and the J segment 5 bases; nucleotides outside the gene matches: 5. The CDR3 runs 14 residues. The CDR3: CASSRTGFDNEQFF. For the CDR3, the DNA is TGTGCCAGCAGCCGGACAGGGTTCGACAATGAGCAGTTCTTC.

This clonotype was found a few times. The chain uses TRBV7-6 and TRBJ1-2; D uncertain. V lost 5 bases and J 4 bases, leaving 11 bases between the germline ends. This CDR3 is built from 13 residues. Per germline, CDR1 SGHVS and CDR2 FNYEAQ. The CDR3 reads CASSEYARYGYTF. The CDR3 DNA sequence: TGTGCCAGCAGCGAGTACGCCCGCTATGGCTACACCTTC.

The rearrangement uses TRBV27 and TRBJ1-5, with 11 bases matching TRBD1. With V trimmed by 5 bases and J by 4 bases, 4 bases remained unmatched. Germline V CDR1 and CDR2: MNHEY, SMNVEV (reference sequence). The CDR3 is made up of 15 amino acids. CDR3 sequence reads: CASSTRDRGNQPQHF. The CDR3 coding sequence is TGTGCCAGCAGTACGAGGGACAGGGGGAATCAGCCCCAGCATTTT.

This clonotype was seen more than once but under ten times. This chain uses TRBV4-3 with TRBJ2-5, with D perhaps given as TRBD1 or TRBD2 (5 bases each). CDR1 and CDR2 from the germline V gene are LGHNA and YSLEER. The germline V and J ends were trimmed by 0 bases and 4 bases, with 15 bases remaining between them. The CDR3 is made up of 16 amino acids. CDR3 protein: CASSQDRWGNRETQYF. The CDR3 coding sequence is TGCGCCAGCAGCCAAGATCGATGGGGGAATCGAGAGACCCAGTACTTC.

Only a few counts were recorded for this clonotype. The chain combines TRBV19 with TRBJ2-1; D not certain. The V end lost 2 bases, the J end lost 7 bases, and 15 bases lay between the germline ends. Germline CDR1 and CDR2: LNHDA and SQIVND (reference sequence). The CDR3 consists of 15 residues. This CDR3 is CASSILPGAQNEQFF. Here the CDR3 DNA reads TGTGCCAGTAGTATACTCCCAGGTGCCCAAAATGAGCAGTTCTTC.

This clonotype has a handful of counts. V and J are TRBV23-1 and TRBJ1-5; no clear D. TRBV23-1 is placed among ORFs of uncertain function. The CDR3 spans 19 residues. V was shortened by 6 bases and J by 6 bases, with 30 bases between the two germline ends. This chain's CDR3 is CASSPTNRNPRTETQPQHF. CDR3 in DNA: TGCGCCAGCAGCCCCACGAATCGTAACCCACGGACGGAAACTCAGCCCCAGCATTTT.

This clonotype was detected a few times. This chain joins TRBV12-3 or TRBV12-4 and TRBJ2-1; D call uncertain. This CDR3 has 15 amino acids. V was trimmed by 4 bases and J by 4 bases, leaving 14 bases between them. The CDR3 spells CASSSSAAAYNEQFF. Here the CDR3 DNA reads TGTGCCAGCAGTTCCTCCGCGGCCGCATACAATGAGCAGTTCTTC.

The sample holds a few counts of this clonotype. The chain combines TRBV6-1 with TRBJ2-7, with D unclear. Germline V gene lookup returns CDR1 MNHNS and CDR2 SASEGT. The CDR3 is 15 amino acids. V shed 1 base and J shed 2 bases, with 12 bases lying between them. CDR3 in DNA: TGTGCCAGCAGTGAAGTTGGTTACACGACCTACGAGCAGTACGTC. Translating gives CASSEVGYTTYEQYV.

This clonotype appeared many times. In DNA, the CDR3 is TGTGCCAGCAGCTTTTCCCCAGTTAAAGAGAATGAGCAGTTCTTC. Translated: CASSFSPVKENEQFF. The chain couples TRBV7-6 to TRBJ2-1; D uncertain. The CDR3 has 15 residues. Per the germline V gene, CDR1 is SGHVS and CDR2 is FNYEAQ. V was pared by 3 bases and J by 7 bases, with 16 bases between. Full variable domain (rest looked up from reference TRBV7-6 and TRBJ2-1): GAGVSQSPRYKVTKRGQDVALRCDPISGHVSLYWYRQALGQGPEFLTYFNYEAQQDKSGLPNDRFSAERPEGSISTLTIQRTEQRDSAMYRCASSFSPVKENEQFFGPGTRLTVL.

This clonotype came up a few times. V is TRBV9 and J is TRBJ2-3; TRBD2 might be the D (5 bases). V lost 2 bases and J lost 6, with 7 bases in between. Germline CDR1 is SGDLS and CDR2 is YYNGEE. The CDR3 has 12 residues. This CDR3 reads CASSVSGDTQYF. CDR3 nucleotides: TGTGCCAGCAGCGTCTCGGGGGATACGCAGTATTTT.

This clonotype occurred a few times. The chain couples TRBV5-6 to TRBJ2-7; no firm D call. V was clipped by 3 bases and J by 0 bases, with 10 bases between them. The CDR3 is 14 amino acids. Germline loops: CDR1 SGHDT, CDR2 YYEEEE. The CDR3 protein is CASSSGGSSYEQYF. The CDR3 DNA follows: TGTGCCAGCAGCTCTGGCGGTAGCTCCTACGAGCAGTACTTC.

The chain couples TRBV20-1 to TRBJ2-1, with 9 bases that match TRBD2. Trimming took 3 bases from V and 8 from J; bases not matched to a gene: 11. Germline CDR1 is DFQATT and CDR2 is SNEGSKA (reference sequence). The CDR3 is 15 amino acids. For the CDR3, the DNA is TGCAGTGCTAGGGGCGGGGGGGATCTACTCGATGAGCAGTTCTTC. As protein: CSARGGGDLLDEQFF.

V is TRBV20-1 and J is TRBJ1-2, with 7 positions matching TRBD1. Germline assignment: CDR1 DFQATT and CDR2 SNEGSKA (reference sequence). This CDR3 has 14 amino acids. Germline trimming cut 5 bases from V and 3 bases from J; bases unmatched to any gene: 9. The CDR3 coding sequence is TGCAGTGCTCCCTGGGACAGACACGACTATGGCTACACCTTC. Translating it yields CSAPWDRHDYGYTF.